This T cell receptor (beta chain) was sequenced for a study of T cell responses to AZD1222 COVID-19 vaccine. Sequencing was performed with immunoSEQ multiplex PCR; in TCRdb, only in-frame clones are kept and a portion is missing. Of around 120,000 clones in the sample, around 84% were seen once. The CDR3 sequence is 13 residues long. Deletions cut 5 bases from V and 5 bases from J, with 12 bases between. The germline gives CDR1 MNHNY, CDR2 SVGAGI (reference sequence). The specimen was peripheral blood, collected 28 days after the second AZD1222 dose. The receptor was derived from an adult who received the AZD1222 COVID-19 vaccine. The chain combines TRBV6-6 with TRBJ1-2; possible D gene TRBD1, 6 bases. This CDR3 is CASSPTGLYGYTF. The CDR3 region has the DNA TGTGCCAGCAGTCCGACAGGCCTATATGGCTACACCTTC.